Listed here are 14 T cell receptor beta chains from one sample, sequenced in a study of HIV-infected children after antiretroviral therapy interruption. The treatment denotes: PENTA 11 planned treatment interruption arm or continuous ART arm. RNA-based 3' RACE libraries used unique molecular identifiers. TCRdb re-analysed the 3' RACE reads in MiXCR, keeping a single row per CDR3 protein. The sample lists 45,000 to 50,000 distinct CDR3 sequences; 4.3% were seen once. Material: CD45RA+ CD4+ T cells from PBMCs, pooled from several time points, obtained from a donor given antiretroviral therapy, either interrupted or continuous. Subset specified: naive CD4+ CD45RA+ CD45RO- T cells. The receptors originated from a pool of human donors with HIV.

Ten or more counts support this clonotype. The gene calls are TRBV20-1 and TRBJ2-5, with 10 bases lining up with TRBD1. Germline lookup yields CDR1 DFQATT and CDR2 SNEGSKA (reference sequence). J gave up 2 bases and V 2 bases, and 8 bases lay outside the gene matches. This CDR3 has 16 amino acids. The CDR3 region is CSARSSVDRGQETQYF. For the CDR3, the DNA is TGCAGTGCTAGATCCTCCGTGGACAGGGGGCAAGAGACCCAGTACTTC.

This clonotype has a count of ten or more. CDR3 sequence: CASYSYPGLGLDEQFF. Here the CDR3 DNA reads TGTGCCAGCTATTCCTATCCTGGGCTAGGCCTCGATGAGCAGTTCTTC. This chain joins TRBV28 and TRBJ2-1; no reliable D call. There are 16 residues in the CDR3. The ends were cut back, 8 bases at V and 8 bases at J, with 25 bases in the middle. The germline V gene encodes CDR1 MDHEN and CDR2 SYDVKM.

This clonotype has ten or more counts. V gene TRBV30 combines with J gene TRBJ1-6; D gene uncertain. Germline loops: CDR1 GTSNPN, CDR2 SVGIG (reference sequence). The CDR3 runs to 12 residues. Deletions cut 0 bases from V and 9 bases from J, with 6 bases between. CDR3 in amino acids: CAWSVSVSPLHF. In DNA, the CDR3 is TGTGCCTGGAGTGTAAGCGTTTCACCCCTCCACTTT.

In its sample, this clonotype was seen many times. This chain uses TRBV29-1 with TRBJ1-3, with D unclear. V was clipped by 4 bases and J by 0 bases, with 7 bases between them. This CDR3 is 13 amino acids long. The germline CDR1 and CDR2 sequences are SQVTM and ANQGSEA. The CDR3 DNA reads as TGCAGCGTTGGGTGGAGCTCTGGAAACACCATATATTTT. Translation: CSVGWSSGNTIYF.

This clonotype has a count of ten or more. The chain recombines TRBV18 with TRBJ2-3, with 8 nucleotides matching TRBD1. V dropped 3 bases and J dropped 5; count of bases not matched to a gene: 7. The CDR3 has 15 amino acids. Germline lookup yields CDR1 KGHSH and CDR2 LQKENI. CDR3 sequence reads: CASSPRQGAGDTQYF. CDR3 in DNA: TGTGCCAGCTCACCTCGGCAGGGGGCTGGAGATACGCAGTATTTT.

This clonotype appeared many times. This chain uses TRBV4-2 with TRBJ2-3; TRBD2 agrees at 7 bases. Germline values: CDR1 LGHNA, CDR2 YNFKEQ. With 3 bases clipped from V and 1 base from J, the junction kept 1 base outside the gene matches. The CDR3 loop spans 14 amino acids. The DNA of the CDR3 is TGTGCCAGCAGCCAGGCGGGGGGCACAGATACGCAGTATTTT. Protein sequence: CASSQAGGTDTQYF.

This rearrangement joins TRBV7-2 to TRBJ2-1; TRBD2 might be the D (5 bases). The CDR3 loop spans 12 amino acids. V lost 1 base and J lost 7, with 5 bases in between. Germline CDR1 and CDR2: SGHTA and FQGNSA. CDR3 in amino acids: CASSLERNEQFF. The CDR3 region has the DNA TGTGCCAGCAGCTTAGAGCGGAATGAGCAGTTCTTC. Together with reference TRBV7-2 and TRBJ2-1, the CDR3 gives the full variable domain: GAGVSQSPSNKVTEKGKDVELRCDPISGHTALYWYRQSLGQGLEFLIYFQGNSAPDKSGLPSDRFSAERTGGSVSTLTIQRTQQEDSAVYLCASSLERNEQFFGPGTRLTVL.

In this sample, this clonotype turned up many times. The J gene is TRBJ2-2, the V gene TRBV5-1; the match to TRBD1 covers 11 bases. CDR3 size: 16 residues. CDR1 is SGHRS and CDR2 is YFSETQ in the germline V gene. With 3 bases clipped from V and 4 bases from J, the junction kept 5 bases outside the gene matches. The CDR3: CASSWGTGGSTGELFF. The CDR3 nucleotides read TGCGCCAGCAGCTGGGGGACAGGGGGAAGCACCGGGGAGCTGTTTTTT.

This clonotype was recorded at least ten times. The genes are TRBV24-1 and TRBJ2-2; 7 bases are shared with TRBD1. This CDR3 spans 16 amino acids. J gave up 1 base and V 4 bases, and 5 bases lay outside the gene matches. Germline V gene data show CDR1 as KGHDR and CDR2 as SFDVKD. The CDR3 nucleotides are TGTGCCACCAGTGACCCAGGGACAGTGAACACCGGGGAGCTGTTTTTT. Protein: CATSDPGTVNTGELFF.

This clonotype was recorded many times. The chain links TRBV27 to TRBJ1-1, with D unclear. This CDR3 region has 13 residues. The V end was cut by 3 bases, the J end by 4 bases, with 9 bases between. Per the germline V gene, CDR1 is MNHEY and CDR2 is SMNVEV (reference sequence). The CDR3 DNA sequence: TGTGCCAGCAGTTTTCACCGGGGCACTGAAGCTTTCTTT. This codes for CASSFHRGTEAFF.

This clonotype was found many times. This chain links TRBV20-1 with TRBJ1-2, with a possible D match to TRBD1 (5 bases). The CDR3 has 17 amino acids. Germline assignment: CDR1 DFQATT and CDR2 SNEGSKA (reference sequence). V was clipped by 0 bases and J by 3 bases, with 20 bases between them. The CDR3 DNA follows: TGCAGTGCTAGAGATGATTTGGCCGGGGGGACGGACTATGGCTACACCTTC. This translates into CSARDDLAGGTDYGYTF.

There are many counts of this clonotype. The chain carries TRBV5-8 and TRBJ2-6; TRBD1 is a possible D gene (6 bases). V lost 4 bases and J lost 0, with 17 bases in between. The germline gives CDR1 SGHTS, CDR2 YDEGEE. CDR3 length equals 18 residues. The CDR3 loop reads CASSAKTGLYSGANVLTF. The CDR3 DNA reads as TGTGCCAGCAGCGCGAAGACAGGCCTCTACTCTGGGGCCAACGTCCTGACTTTC.

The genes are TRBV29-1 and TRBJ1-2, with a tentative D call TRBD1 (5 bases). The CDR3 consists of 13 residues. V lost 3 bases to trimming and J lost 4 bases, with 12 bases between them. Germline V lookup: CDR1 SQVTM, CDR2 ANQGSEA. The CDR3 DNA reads TGCAGCGTTGACCTGGGGACGGGCTATGGCTACACCTTC. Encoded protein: CSVDLGTGYGYTF.

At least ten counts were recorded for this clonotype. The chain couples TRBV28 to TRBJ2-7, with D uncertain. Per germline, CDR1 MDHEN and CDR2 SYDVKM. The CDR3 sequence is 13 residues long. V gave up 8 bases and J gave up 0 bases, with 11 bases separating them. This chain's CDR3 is CASHQHSSYEQYF. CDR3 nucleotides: TGTGCCAGCCATCAGCATAGCTCCTACGAGCAGTACTTC.